One and the same sample provided the 13 T cell receptor beta chains below, sequenced in a study of CD8+CD57+ T cells in acquired aplastic anemia. CDR3 and TCR beta VDJ profiling relied on genomic DNA as the template. Using its own MiXCR run on the reads, TCRdb lists one record per CDR3 protein. This table holds approximately 200,000 distinct CDR3 sequences, approximately 49% found once. The sequenced material came from sorted CD4+, CD8+, or CD8+CD57+ T cells (not recorded which) from PBMCs. Every receptor here comes from a human donor in good health, serving as a control.

The chain has TRBV7-2 and TRBJ2-3; a weak D match, TRBD2 (6 bases). Germline V CDR1 and CDR2: SGHTA, FQGNSA. V was clipped by 6 bases and J by 2 bases, with 12 bases between them. The CDR3 sequence is 14 residues long. The CDR3 here is CASSFGTHTDTQYF. CDR3 coding DNA: TGTGCCAGCAGTTTCGGGACTCACACAGATACGCAGTATTTT. The full variable domain, in which reference TRBV7-2 and TRBJ2-3 provide the parts outside the CDR3, is GAGVSQSPSNKVTEKGKDVELRCDPISGHTALYWYRQSLGQGLEFLIYFQGNSAPDKSGLPSDRFSAERTGGSVSTLTIQRTQQEDSAVYLCASSFGTHTDTQYFGPGTRLTVL.

This clonotype was counted many times. The genes are TRBV5-1 and TRBJ1-4; a possible D gene is TRBD1 (5 bases). The CDR3 consists of 14 residues. V lost 2 bases and J lost 4, with 9 bases in between. Germline CDR1 SGHRS, CDR2 YFSETQ. For the CDR3, the DNA is TGCGCCAGCAGCTTACAGGAAAGTAATGAAAAACTGTTTTTT. Residues: CASSLQESNEKLFF. The whole variable domain, remainder taken from reference TRBV5-1 and TRBJ1-4, is KAGVTQTPRYLIKTRGQQVTLSCSPISGHRSVSWYQQTPGQGLQFLFEYFSETQRNKGNFPGRFSGRQFSNSRSEMNVSTLELGDSALYLCASSLQESNEKLFFGSGTQLSVL.

V is TRBV18 and J is TRBJ1-1, with D unresolved. Deletions cut 2 bases from V and 4 bases from J, with 5 bases between. This CDR3 comprises 12 residues. Germline lookup yields CDR1 KGHSH and CDR2 LQKENI. The CDR3 loop reads CASSPGRTEAFF. CDR3 in DNA: TGTGCCAGCTCACCAGGGCGCACTGAAGCTTTCTTT.

V and J are TRBV19 and TRBJ2-5; D is perhaps TRBD1 (5 bases). V was cut by 3 bases and J by 2 bases, with 10 bases left in between. This CDR3 comprises 14 residues. CDR1 and CDR2 (germline): LNHDA, SQIVND (reference sequence). The CDR3 loop reads CASSIRQLQETQYF. For the CDR3, the DNA is TGTGCCAGTAGTATCCGACAGTTACAAGAGACCCAGTACTTC.

This clonotype was counted ten times or more. This sequence joins TRBV5-1 and TRBJ1-6; 7 bases are shared with TRBD1. V shed 1 base and J 7 bases; nucleotides not matched to a gene: 2. Germline V gene lookup returns CDR1 SGHRS and CDR2 YFSETQ. The CDR3 has 14 residues. This CDR3 is CASSLQQGNSPLHF. The CDR3 DNA reads TGCGCCAGCAGCTTGCAACAGGGGAATTCACCCCTCCACTTT.

The count of this clonotype is one. J is TRBJ1-2 and V is TRBV30, with D uncertain. The CDR3 is 13 residues long. Deletions cut 1 base from V and 8 bases from J, with 14 bases between. CDR1 and CDR2 (germline): GTSNPN, SVGIG (reference sequence). CDR3 sequence (DNA): TGTGCCTGGAGTGATACTGCGGTAAAGGGCTACACCTTC. Amino acids: CAWSDTAVKGYTF. Using reference TRBV30 and TRBJ1-2 for the parts outside the CDR3, the full variable domain is SQTIHQWPATLVQPVGSPLSLECTVEGTSNPNLYWYRQAAGRGLQLLFYSVGIGQISSEVPQNLSASRPQDRQFILSSKKLLLSDSGFYLCAWSDTAVKGYTFGSGTRLTVV.

This clonotype was counted ten times or more. CDR3 protein: CSARGIQIYEQYF. CDR3 nucleotide sequence: TGCAGTGCTAGGGGGATACAGATCTACGAGCAGTACTTC. The J gene is TRBJ2-7, the V gene TRBV20-1; D gene unclear. The CDR3 length is 13 residues. Germline V gene lookup returns CDR1 DFQATT and CDR2 SNEGSKA (reference sequence). Trimming shortened V by 3 bases and J by 3 bases, and 12 bases separated the two germline ends.

This clonotype was recorded at least ten times. The V call is TRBV20-1, the J call TRBJ2-2, with 7 nucleotides matching TRBD1. V was clipped by 3 bases and J by 1 base; unmatched bases: 2. The CDR3 is 14 residues long. Germline V gives CDR1 DFQATT, CDR2 SNEGSKA (reference sequence). CDR3 residues: CSARGTENTGELFF. As DNA, the CDR3 is TGCAGTGCTAGGGGGACAGAGAACACCGGGGAGCTGTTTTTT.

With respect to this clonotype: At one end, the junction sequence differs from germline, possibly due to a read error. The V gene is TRBV6-5, the J gene TRBJ1-6, with D hard to call. The germline gives CDR1 MNHEY, CDR2 SVGAGI. This CDR3 comprises 14 residues. The CDR3 sequence: CASSSDGYNSLLHF. CDR3 nucleotides: TGTGCCAGCAGTTCGGACGGGTATAATTCACTCCTCCACTTT.

This clonotype was seen ten or more times. The chain recombines TRBV7-9 with TRBJ2-3; no reliable D call. V dropped 6 bases and J dropped 4 bases, with 14 bases sitting between them. CDR3 length equals 14 residues. Germline loops: CDR1 SEHNR, CDR2 FQNEAQ (reference sequence). In DNA form, the CDR3 reads TGTGCCAGCAGTAAAGCCGGTGGATCAGATACGCAGTATTTT. It codes for CASSKAGGSDTQYF.

The chain joins TRBV27 to TRBJ2-3; D unclear. Between the trimmed V and J ends, which lost 5 bases and 4 bases, there was a span of 10 bases. The CDR3 is 13 amino acids. Per the germline V gene, CDR1 is MNHEY and CDR2 is SMNVEV (reference sequence). The CDR3 loop reads CASSQTTADTQYF. The CDR3, as DNA: TGTGCCAGCAGTCAAACGACGGCAGATACGCAGTATTTT.

This clonotype was recorded a few times. V usage is TRBV24-1 and J usage is TRBJ1-2; 8 nucleotides match TRBD1. This CDR3 is built from 15 residues. The germline V gene has CDR1 KGHDR and CDR2 SFDVKD. V lost 2 bases to trimming and J lost 5 bases; unmatched junction nucleotides: 6. The chain's CDR3 is CATSDSGGRGYGYTF. The CDR3, as DNA: TGTGCCACCAGTGATTCAGGGGGCCGAGGGTATGGCTACACCTTC.

About this clonotype: Because it lacks the conserved phenylalanine or tryptophan at the end, this CDR3 is likely a read error. This chain joins TRBV5-1 and TRBJ2-2, with unresolved D. The V end lost 4 bases, the J end lost 7 bases, and 5 bases lay between the germline ends. This CDR3 is 11 amino acids long. Germline lookup yields CDR1 SGHRS and CDR2 YFSETQ. CDR3 region: CASSASGELFI. DNA for the CDR3: TGCGCCAGCAGCGCCAGCGGGGAGCTGTTTATT.